These 10 T cell receptor beta chains were sequenced from one sample in a study of cytomegalovirus exposure and HLA in healthy donors. Primers: 60 Vbeta forward and 13 Jbeta reverse. Only in-frame clones appear in the TCRdb table, and some are missing; sequencing was by immunoSEQ multiplex PCR. Of some 91,000 clones listed, about 78% are singletons. The sample was PBMCs. All receptors come from a man in his forties in good health and CMV-seronegative.

This chain connects TRBV28 to TRBJ2-7, with 12 positions matching TRBD2. This CDR3 has 15 residues. Germline V gene sequence: CDR1 MDHEN, CDR2 SYDVKM. V shed 7 bases, J shed 5 bases, and the junction held 9 bases outside the gene matches. The CDR3 region is CASNTGLAGVDEQYF. The DNA for the CDR3 is TGTGCCAGCAACACGGGACTAGCGGGCGTCGACGAGCAGTACTTC.

This clone appeared a few times. The chain recombines TRBV30 with TRBJ1-1; 8 bases line up with TRBD1. The CDR3 has 13 amino acids. After removal of 3 bases from V and 6 bases from J, the junction contained 6 bases not matched to a gene. Germline loops: CDR1 GTSNPN, CDR2 SVGIG (reference sequence). CDR3 sequence (DNA): TGTGCCTGGAGCGTAGAGACAGGGGCTGAAGCTTTCTTT. As protein: CAWSVETGAEAFF.

This chain links TRBV6-5 with TRBJ1-1; D unresolved. Trimming left V 5 bases short and J 3 bases short, with 16 bases between. The CDR3 runs to 15 residues. Germline V gene lookup returns CDR1 MNHEY and CDR2 SVGAGI. This chain's CDR3 is CASSPDGRRDTEAFF. The CDR3, as DNA: TGTGCCAGCAGTCCCGACGGCCGGCGGGACACTGAAGCTTTCTTT.

The rearrangement uses TRBV29-1 and TRBJ1-5; D is unresolved. Per germline, CDR1 SQVTM and CDR2 ANQGSEA. CDR3 length: 14 amino acids. V dropped 3 bases and J dropped 1 base, with 10 bases sitting between them. Here the CDR3 DNA reads TGCAGCGTTGATTTCGGAGGGAGCAATCAGCCCCAGCATTTT. Its protein product is CSVDFGGSNQPQHF.

This clone was counted only a few times. This chain uses TRBV2 with TRBJ2-2; 8 bases agree with TRBD2. The V gene end was trimmed by 4 bases and the J gene end by 5 bases; junction bases not matched to a gene: 6. CDR1 and CDR2 from the germline V gene are SNHLY and FYNNEI. This CDR3 is 15 amino acids long. CDR3 nucleotides: TGTGCCAGCAGTGTAAGCGGGGGTCTTACCGGGGAGCTGTTTTTT. It yields the protein CASSVSGGLTGELFF.

J is TRBJ2-1 and V is TRBV18, with TRBD2 matching over 11 bases. Germline V gene data show CDR1 as KGHSH and CDR2 as LQKENI. J lost 10 bases, V lost 5 bases, and 10 bases had no gene match. The length of the CDR3 is 15 residues. The chain's CDR3 is CASSASSGGAEEQFF. DNA of the CDR3: TGTGCCAGCTCAGCAAGTAGCGGGGGGGCAGAAGAGCAGTTCTTC.

This clone was seen just once. Other nucleotide sequences from this sample produce the same CDR3. The V and J genes are TRBV29-1 and TRBJ1-5; no clear D gene. The V gene lost 4 bases and the J gene lost 2 bases, with 6 bases spanning the gap. This CDR3 spans 12 amino acids. The germline V gene has CDR1 SQVTM and CDR2 ANQGSEA. This chain's CDR3 is CSVGEGNQPQHF. The CDR3 nucleotides read TGCAGCGTTGGTGAGGGCAATCAGCCCCAGCATTTT.

As DNA, the CDR3 is TGTGCCAGTAGTACGGACATAAATAGCCCCAATGAGCAGTTCTTC. Its protein product is CASSTDINSPNEQFF. The chain employs TRBV19 and TRBJ2-1; maybe TRBD1 (5 bases). Germline V CDR1 and CDR2: LNHDA, SQIVND (reference sequence). The CDR3 has 15 amino acids. Trimming left V 4 bases short and J 6 bases short, with 16 bases between.

This chain connects TRBV30 to TRBJ2-7, with 8 bases identical to TRBD1. V dropped 1 base and J dropped 2; count of bases not matched to a gene: 7. The CDR3 has 15 amino acids. CDR1 and CDR2 from the germline V gene are GTSNPN and SVGIG (reference sequence). The CDR3 sequence is CAWSEPGTGPYEQYF. The CDR3 nucleotides read TGTGCCTGGAGTGAACCCGGGACAGGACCCTACGAGCAGTACTTC.

This rearrangement joins TRBV5-1 to TRBJ2-2, with 7 positions matching TRBD2. Germline V gene lookup returns CDR1 SGHRS and CDR2 YFSETQ. The V segment lost 3 bases and the J segment 5 bases; nucleotides outside the gene matches: 1. This CDR3 has 13 amino acids. The DNA for the CDR3 is TGCGCCAGCAGCTCACTAGCGACCGGGGAGCTGTTTTTT. Encoded protein: CASSSLATGELFF.